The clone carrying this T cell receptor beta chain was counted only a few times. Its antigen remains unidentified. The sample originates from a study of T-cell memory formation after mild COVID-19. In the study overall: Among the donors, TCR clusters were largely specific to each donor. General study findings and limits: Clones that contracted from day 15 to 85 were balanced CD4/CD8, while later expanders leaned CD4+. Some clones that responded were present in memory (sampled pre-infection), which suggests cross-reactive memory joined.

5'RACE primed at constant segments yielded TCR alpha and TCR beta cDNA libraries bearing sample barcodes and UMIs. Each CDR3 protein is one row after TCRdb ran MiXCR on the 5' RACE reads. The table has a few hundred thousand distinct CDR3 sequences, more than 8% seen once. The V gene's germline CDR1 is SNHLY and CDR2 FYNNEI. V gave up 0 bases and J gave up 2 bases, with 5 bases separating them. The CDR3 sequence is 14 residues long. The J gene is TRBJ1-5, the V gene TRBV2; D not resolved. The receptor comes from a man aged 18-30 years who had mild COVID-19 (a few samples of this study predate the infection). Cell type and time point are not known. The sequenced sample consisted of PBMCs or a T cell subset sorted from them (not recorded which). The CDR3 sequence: CASSEAVGNQPQHF. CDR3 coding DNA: TGTGCCAGCAGTGAAGCGGTAGGCAATCAGCCCCAGCATTTT.